This T cell receptor beta chain was found in a study of T cell clonality in common variable immunodeficiency. Study observations and caveats: Reportedly, TCR beta sequences from common variable immunodeficiency showed fewer deletions and N-nucleotide insertions.

The V gene's germline CDR1 is SEHNR and CDR2 FQNEAQ (reference sequence). Trimming took 4 bases from V and 7 from J; bases not matched to a gene: 5. The length of the CDR3 is 14 residues. Sequencing was performed with immunoSEQ multiplex PCR; in TCRdb, only in-frame clones are kept and a portion is missing. The sample counts 15,000 to 20,000 clones, none seen once; the ten largest own 2.5%. This clone was picked up many times. Its antigen remains unknown. The CDR3 is cut off 3 residues early in the read; its end comes from the germline J gene. The V call is TRBV7-9, the J call TRBJ1-4; TRBD1 agrees at 8 bases. The source of this sequence is a human donor with common variable immunodeficiency. The sequenced sample consisted of peripheral blood mononuclear cells. CDR3 DNA, as far as it was read: TGTGCCAGCAGCTCCCAGGGGGCAGGTGAAAAA. It yields the protein CASSSQGAGEK. The entire CDR3 is CASSSQGAGEKLFF.